This entry describes one T cell receptor (beta chain). These data are taken from a study of blood T cells in healthy people across ages. This CDR3 spans 16 amino acids. Germline assignment: CDR1 LGHNA and CDR2 YNFKEQ. It was with a sample-barcoded 5' primer and a J-beta primer mix that a second PCR of roughly 6 to 11 cycles was run. TCRdb recomputed calls from the 5' RACE reads with MiXCR, one row per CDR3 protein. The sample includes about 670,000 distinct CDR3 sequences, about 43% seen only once; the top ten take around 30%. This chain uses TRBV4-2 with TRBJ2-4, with TRBD2 matching 9 bases. The J call may not be correct, given that the DNA end is closer to TRBJ2-7. This clonotype was sampled from a man older than 75 in good health. The material sequenced was blood. In DNA, the CDR3 is TGTGCCAGCAGCCAAGATTTGAGCGGGGGGACCTACGAGCAGTACTTC. It encodes CASSQDLSGGTYEQYF.